This TCR beta chain comes out of a study of siplizumab effects on memory and regulatory T cells. Study-wide findings and caveats: Siplizumab significantly reduced alloreactive sequences traceable to unstimulated CD4+ memory cells. Unstimulated subsets were the mapping target of only a minor fraction of alloreactive clones.

V lost 2 bases, J lost 2 bases, and 9 bases lay in between. This CDR3 comprises 13 residues. Looked up from germline, CDR1 is SQVTM and CDR2 is ANQGSEA. TCRdb's table, derived via immunoSEQ multiplex PCR, lists solely in-frame clones and lacks some. The sample yields 57,000 or so clones, about 92% seen once. Points on this clone: Its antigen is unidentified.

This sequence joins TRBV29-1 and TRBJ1-1; possibly TRBD1 for D (5 bases). Sequencing was done on a sample of CD8+ T cells sorted from blood. The receptor comes from a human donor in good health. The CDR3 loop is CSVERGPNTEAFF. The CDR3 DNA is TGCAGCGTTGAAAGGGGACCTAACACTGAAGCTTTCTTT.